Described below is a single TCR beta chain sequence and its context. Its antigen is not identified. The data belong to a study of OX40 agonist ivuxolimab in advanced cancers. Study at large: Averaging around 60 years in age, with a range of roughly 23 to 80, the cohort was more than 75% male. Past anti-PD-1, anti-PD-L1 or anti-CTLA-4 therapy was accepted, and 35% to 45% had received some. The study, taken as a whole, reports: Dose levels from 0.1 to 3.0 mg/kg saw CD4+ and CD8+ blood T cells expand clonally by week 6.

Produced via immunoSEQ multiplex PCR; TCRdb's table is partial and in-frame only. This sample has tens of thousands of clones; about 89% occur once, and the top ten carry 8.7%. There are 15 residues in the CDR3. With 7 bases clipped from V and 7 bases from J, the junction kept 13 bases outside the gene matches. CDR1 SGHNT and CDR2 YENEEA come from the germline V gene. The investigators sampled blood at baseline, at cycle 4 day 1, and at cycle 7 day 1. This TCR derives from an adult with an advanced solid tumor such as melanoma, head and neck, liver or kidney cancer. The specimen was CD4+ or CD8+ T cells sorted from blood, collected in a trial of the OX40 agonist ivuxolimab. The rearrangement uses TRBV11-3 and TRBJ2-1; 7 positions agree with TRBD2. CDR3 nucleotides: TGTGCCAGCACCCTCCCCGGTTGGGGGGGTAATGAGCAGTTCTTC. Its translation: CASTLPGWGGNEQFF.